The 13 T cell receptor beta chains reported below all come from one sample, sequenced in a study of blood T cell repertoires in COVID-19. The assay was immunoSEQ multiplex PCR, and TCRdb's table has in-frame clones only and misses some. This sample has tens of thousands of clones, with more than 65% found just once. The sequencing sample was made of peripheral blood. All receptors derive from a woman between 70 and 85 years old with acute or convalescent COVID-19.

The V and J genes are TRBV11-2 and TRBJ1-2; 7 nucleotides line up with TRBD1. This CDR3 has 16 amino acids. The V gene's germline CDR1 is SGHAT and CDR2 FQNNGV. V lost 4 bases, J lost 3 bases, and 11 bases stayed unmatched. CDR3 coding DNA: TGTGCCAGCAGCTCTACCCGAGACAGGGAGGACTATGGCTACACCTTC. Residues: CASSSTRDREDYGYTF. Drawing the rest from reference TRBV11-2 and TRBJ1-2, the complete variable domain is EAGVAQSPRYKIIEKRQSVAFWCNPISGHATLYWYQQILGQGPKLLIQFQNNGVVDDSQLPKDRFSAERLKGVDSTLKIQPAKLEDSAVYLCASSSTRDREDYGYTFGSGTRLTVV.

The chain recombines TRBV6-5 with TRBJ1-1; a weak D match, TRBD1 (5 bases). CDR3 size: 16 residues. Trimming shortened V by 0 bases and J by 4 bases, and 15 bases separated the two germline ends. Germline CDR1 reads MNHEY; CDR2 reads SVGAGI. CDR3 nucleotides: TGTGCCAGCAGTTACTCGAGTACGGGGGGAGGCACTGAAGCTTTCTTT. Amino acids: CASSYSSTGGGTEAFF.

As regards this clone: The junction differs from germline at one of its ends, possibly a read error. The rearrangement joins TRBV7-9 to TRBJ1-4, with 8 bases that match TRBD1. In germline, CDR1 is SEHNR, CDR2 FQNEAQ (reference sequence). The CDR3 spans 12 residues. CDR3 loop: CASSFTGDRTYF. CDR3 in DNA: TGTGCCAGCAGCTTCACCGGGGACAGGACTTACTTT.

The chain recombines TRBV6-2 or TRBV6-3 with TRBJ1-5; D is perhaps TRBD1 (5 bases). Germline CDR1 and CDR2: MNHEY and SVGEGT. CDR3 length equals 15 residues. Trimming took off 5 bases at V and 0 bases at J, with 11 bases between the two ends. CDR3 DNA sequence: TGTGCCAGCAGTCCCCCAGGGAATAGCAATCAGCCCCAGCATTTT. Amino acids: CASSPPGNSNQPQHF.

The CDR3: CSAGTKIYEQYF. CDR3 bases: TGCAGCGCGGGGACAAAGATCTACGAGCAGTACTTC. The chain joins TRBV29-1 to TRBJ2-7, with D possibly TRBD1 on 6 matching bases. V dropped 7 bases and J dropped 3 bases, with 13 bases sitting between them. This CDR3 region has 12 residues. CDR1 and CDR2 from the germline V gene are SQVTM and ANQGSEA.

The V and J genes are TRBV12-3 or TRBV12-4 and TRBJ2-7; TRBD2 might be the D (6 bases). Trimming cost V 6 bases and J 3 bases, with 12 bases left between them. The CDR3 spans 13 residues. The CDR3 DNA reads TGTGCCAGCAGCACCGCCGGGAGCTACGAGCAGTACTTC. Translation: CASSTAGSYEQYF.

This clone was seen a single time. This chain connects TRBV6-5 to TRBJ2-7, with 10 nucleotides matching TRBD2. The CDR3 has 15 amino acids. Germline V lookup: CDR1 MNHEY, CDR2 SVGAGI. J lost 6 bases, V lost 6 bases, and 11 bases had no gene match. CDR3 sequence: CASRGKAGGLLEQYF. Written as DNA, the CDR3 is TGTGCCAGCAGGGGAAAAGCGGGGGGGCTACTCGAGCAGTACTTC.

This rearrangement joins TRBV12-5 to TRBJ1-4; D not resolved. Germline lookup yields CDR1 LGHNT and CDR2 FRNRAP. The CDR3 length is 13 residues. V was trimmed by 6 bases and J by 7 bases, leaving 12 bases between them. The CDR3 spells CASGQQVGEKLFF. The DNA for the CDR3 is TGTGCTAGTGGACAGCAGGTCGGTGAAAAACTGTTTTTT.

The V gene is TRBV30, the J gene TRBJ1-2, with D possibly being TRBD1 (6 bases). Trimming took 5 bases from V and 2 from J, leaving 9 bases between them. CDR1 is GTSNPN, CDR2 SVGIG, per germline (reference sequence). The CDR3 consists of 12 residues. The CDR3 region has the DNA TGTGCCTGGGAAGGACAGAACTATGGCTACACCTTC. Translation: CAWEGQNYGYTF.

The genes are TRBV19 and TRBJ2-7; 10 positions agree with TRBD1. The trim removed 5 bases at V and 2 bases at J, leaving 3 bases unmatched. Germline assignment: CDR1 LNHDA and CDR2 SQIVND (reference sequence). This CDR3 contains 14 residues. The CDR3 here is CASSYGTGAYEQYF. As DNA, the CDR3 is TGTGCCAGTAGTTACGGGACAGGGGCCTACGAGCAGTACTTC. The whole variable domain, remainder taken from reference TRBV19 and TRBJ2-7, is DGGITQSPKYLFRKEGQNVTLSCEQNLNHDAMYWYRQDPGQGLRLIYYSQIVNDFQKGDIAEGYSVSREKKESFPLTVTSAQKNPTAFYLCASSYGTGAYEQYFGPGTRLTVT.

The J gene is TRBJ2-5, the V gene TRBV5-6; possibly TRBD2 for D (6 bases). V gave up 4 bases and J gave up 2 bases, with 12 bases separating them. Germline CDR1 is SGHDT and CDR2 is YYEEEE. The CDR3 sequence is 14 residues long. The CDR3 sequence: CASSTGTGQETQYF. Written as DNA, the CDR3 is TGTGCCAGCAGCACTGGGACTGGACAAGAGACCCAGTACTTC.

The chain uses TRBV3-1 (or the pseudogene TRBV3-2) and TRBJ2-3; TRBD1 aligns across 9 bases. V dropped 0 bases and J dropped 5; count of bases not matched to a gene: 9. CDR1 is LGHDT, CDR2 YNNKEL, per germline (reference sequence). The CDR3 extends over 17 amino acids. CDR3 DNA: TGTGCCAGCAGCCAAGATGGGGCCGGGACAGGGAGAGATACGCAGTATTTT. Protein: CASSQDGAGTGRDTQYF.

The rearrangement joins TRBV12-3 or TRBV12-4 to TRBJ2-1, with D perhaps TRBD2 (7 bases). V dropped 8 bases and J dropped 6 bases, with 11 bases sitting between them. The CDR3 runs to 12 residues. The CDR3 reads CASGGASNEQFF. The DNA for the CDR3 is TGTGCCAGCGGGGGGGCGAGCAATGAGCAGTTCTTC.